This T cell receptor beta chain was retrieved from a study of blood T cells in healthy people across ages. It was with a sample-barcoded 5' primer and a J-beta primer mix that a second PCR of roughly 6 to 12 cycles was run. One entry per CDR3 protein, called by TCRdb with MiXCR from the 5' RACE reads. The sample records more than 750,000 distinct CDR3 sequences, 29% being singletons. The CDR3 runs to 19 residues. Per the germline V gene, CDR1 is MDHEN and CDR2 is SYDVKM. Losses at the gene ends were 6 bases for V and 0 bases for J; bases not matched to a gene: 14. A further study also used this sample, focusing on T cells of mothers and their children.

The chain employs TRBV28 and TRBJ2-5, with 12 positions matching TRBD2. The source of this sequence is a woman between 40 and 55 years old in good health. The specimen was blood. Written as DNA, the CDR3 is TGTGCCAGCAGCACCTGGAGTCTAGCGGGGGGGCCATACCAAGAGACCCAGTACTTC. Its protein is CASSTWSLAGGPYQETQYF.